The present entry profiles one TCR beta chain with its context. Its antigen is unknown. There are 14 residues in the CDR3. Germline trimming cut 5 bases from V and 5 bases from J; bases unmatched to any gene: 4. Germline CDR1 reads MGHRA; CDR2 reads YSYEKL. TCRdb re-called the 5' RACE reads with MiXCR, one entry per CDR3 protein. The sample consists of roughly 20,000 distinct CDR3 sequences, 4% of them appearing once. The data were obtained in a study of early T cells in non-severe SARS-CoV-2 infection. Study background: Sequencing targeted bulk RNA from unsorted whole blood, leaving chains unpaired.

Notes on the study in general: Sequences matched to VDJdb favored anti-spike CD8 responses, while private and CD4 specificities were missed.

The V and J genes are TRBV4-1 and TRBJ2-2; 8 bases line up with TRBD2. Sequences were obtained from whole blood. The clonotype was recovered from an adult who was a healthcare worker with PCR-confirmed SARS-CoV-2 infection or an uninfected control (not recorded which). In DNA, the CDR3 is TGCGCCAGCAGCTCGACTAGCGCGACCGGGGAGCTGTTTTTT. This translates into CASSSTSATGELFF.